Shown below are 11 T cell receptor beta chains from a single sample sequenced in a study of T cell responses to AZD1222 COVID-19 vaccine. Generated by immunoSEQ multiplex PCR, the TCRdb table keeps only in-frame clones and is missing some. The sample consists of about 120,000 clones, 92% of them appearing once. Sequences were derived from peripheral blood, sampled 28 days after the second AZD1222 dose. These receptors all stem from an adult who received the AZD1222 COVID-19 vaccine.

In its sample, this clone was seen once. The chain links TRBV2 to TRBJ2-5; no clear D gene. Germline V gene lookup returns CDR1 SNHLY and CDR2 FYNNEI. This CDR3 is 13 amino acids long. The germline V and J ends were trimmed by 4 bases and 2 bases, with 8 bases remaining between them. The CDR3 here is CASSAQGQETQYF. The CDR3 DNA reads TGTGCCAGCAGTGCTCAAGGTCAAGAGACCCAGTACTTC.

CDR3 nucleotide sequence: TGTGCCTGGAGTAATGGGCGGGAGCCAGATACGCAGTATTTT. Its translation is CAWSNGREPDTQYF. The V and J genes are TRBV30 and TRBJ2-3; TRBD2 matches 7 bases. CDR1 and CDR2 (germline): GTSNPN, SVGIG (reference sequence). The CDR3 sequence is 14 residues long. Trimming at V came to 2 bases and at J to 4 bases, leaving 6 bases not matched to a gene.

The rearrangement uses TRBV5-4 and TRBJ1-4; D is undetermined. The CDR3 has 16 amino acids. Between the trimmed V and J ends, which lost 3 bases and 3 bases, there was a span of 15 bases. Per germline, CDR1 SGHNT and CDR2 YYREEE (reference sequence). CDR3 DNA sequence: TGTGCCAGCAGCTCTGGTAGCCGTCCGTCTAATGAAAAACTGTTTTTT. Residues: CASSSGSRPSNEKLFF.

Only one count was recorded for this clone. The rearrangement links TRBV30 to TRBJ1-1, with 8 bases identical to TRBD1. J lost 2 bases, V lost 8 bases, and 7 bases had no gene match. CDR1 and CDR2 (germline): GTSNPN, SVGIG (reference sequence). This CDR3 has 13 amino acids. CDR3 nucleotide sequence: TGTGCCAGGGTGGACAGGGATAACACTGAAGCTTTCTTT. Translation gives CARVDRDNTEAFF.

This chain connects TRBV5-1 to TRBJ2-7; the D is unclear. Per germline, CDR1 SGHRS and CDR2 YFSETQ. Trimming removed 0 bases from V and 1 base from J, with 8 bases in between. The CDR3 has 14 amino acids. In nucleotides, the CDR3 is TGCGCCAGCAGCTTGGCGGTCGGATCCTACGAGCAGTACTTC. Protein: CASSLAVGSYEQYF.

The genes are TRBV9 and TRBJ1-2; no definite D call. Trimming shortened V by 7 bases and J by 7 bases, and 11 bases separated the two germline ends. The CDR3 is 11 residues long. Per germline, CDR1 SGDLS and CDR2 YYNGEE. As DNA, the CDR3 is TGTGCCAGCGGCGGGAGGGCTGGCTACACCTTC. Translated: CASGGRAGYTF.

This sequence joins TRBV27 and TRBJ1-1; D unresolved. Germline V gives CDR1 MNHEY, CDR2 SMNVEV (reference sequence). The CDR3 loop spans 16 amino acids. The V end lost 5 bases, the J end lost 4 bases, and 20 bases lay between the germline ends. The CDR3 loop reads CASSLLNNGVGTEAFF. In nucleotides, the CDR3 is TGTGCCAGCAGTCTCCTTAATAATGGGGTAGGCACTGAAGCTTTCTTT.

The genes are TRBV30 and TRBJ2-1; D unclear. Trimming took off 4 bases at V and 4 bases at J, with 14 bases between the two ends. This CDR3 region has 14 residues. Germline V gene lookup returns CDR1 GTSNPN and CDR2 SVGIG (reference sequence). The CDR3 here is CAWMYWTQYNEQFF. The CDR3 DNA follows: TGTGCCTGGATGTACTGGACCCAGTACAATGAGCAGTTCTTC.

The chain carries TRBV27 and TRBJ1-1; possible D gene TRBD1, 6 bases. The V end was cut by 8 bases, the J end by 4 bases, with 14 bases between. CDR1 is MNHEY, CDR2 SMNVEV, per germline (reference sequence). This CDR3 is 13 amino acids long. The CDR3 region is CASQQGWGTEAFF. The DNA of the CDR3 is TGTGCCAGCCAGCAGGGGTGGGGCACTGAAGCTTTCTTT.

The genes are TRBV6-6 and TRBJ1-5; D is ambiguous. The germline V gene encodes CDR1 MNHNY and CDR2 SVGAGI (reference sequence). The V gene lost 5 bases and the J gene lost 1 base, with 3 bases spanning the gap. This CDR3 region has 12 residues. The CDR3 sequence is CASSGSNQPQHF. Here the CDR3 DNA reads TGTGCCAGCAGTGGCAGCAATCAGCCCCAGCATTTT.

The chain is built from TRBV29-1 and TRBJ1-5; 7 nucleotides match TRBD1. Losses at the gene ends were 6 bases for V and 3 bases for J; bases not matched to a gene: 8. This CDR3 comprises 14 residues. Germline CDR1 and CDR2: SQVTM and ANQGSEA. Written as DNA, the CDR3 is TGCAGCGTGAGGGGGACAGACCTCAATCAGCCCCAGCATTTT. This sequence encodes CSVRGTDLNQPQHF.